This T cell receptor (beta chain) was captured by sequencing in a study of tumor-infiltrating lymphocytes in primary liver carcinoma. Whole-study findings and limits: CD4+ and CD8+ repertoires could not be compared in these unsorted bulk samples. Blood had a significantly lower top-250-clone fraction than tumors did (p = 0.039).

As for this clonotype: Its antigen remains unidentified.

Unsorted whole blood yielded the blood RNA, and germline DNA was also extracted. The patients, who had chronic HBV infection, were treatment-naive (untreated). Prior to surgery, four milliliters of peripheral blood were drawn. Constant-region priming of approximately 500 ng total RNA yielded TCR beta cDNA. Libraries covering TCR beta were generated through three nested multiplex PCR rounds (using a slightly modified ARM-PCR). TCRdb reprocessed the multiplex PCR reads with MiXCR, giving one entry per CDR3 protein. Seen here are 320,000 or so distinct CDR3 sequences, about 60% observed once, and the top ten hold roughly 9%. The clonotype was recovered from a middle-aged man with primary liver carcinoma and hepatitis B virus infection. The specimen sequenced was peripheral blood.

Here the CDR3 DNA reads TGTGCCAGCTGCATTCGCCCGTCGGCTAGCGGGAGTGGAGATACGCAGTATTTT. Protein product: CASCIRPSASGSGDTQYF. The chain uses TRBV11-2 and TRBJ2-3; TRBD2 matches at 10 bases. The CDR3 covers 18 residues. Germline V gives CDR1 SGHAT, CDR2 FQNNGV. Germline trimming cut 8 bases from V and 5 bases from J; bases unmatched to any gene: 19.